Below, 8 T cell receptor beta chains from the same sample are listed, as sequenced in a study of blood T cells in healthy people across ages. Combining a sample-barcoded 5' primer with a J-beta primer mix, a second PCR ran for roughly 6 to 11 cycles. TCRdb reanalysed the 5' RACE reads using MiXCR and keeps one entry per CDR3 protein. The sample contains 1 million or so distinct CDR3 sequences, under 55% of which appear only once. Sequencing was done on a sample of blood. The receptors originated from an older woman in good health.

There are many counts of this clonotype. The rearrangement joins TRBV25-1 to TRBJ1-2; D possibly corresponds to TRBD1 (5 bases). The CDR3 is 13 residues long. Trimming took off 4 bases at V and 1 base at J, with 7 bases between the two ends. Germline CDR1 MGHDK, CDR2 SYGVNS. In DNA form, the CDR3 reads TGTGCCAGCAGTGCGGGGGGTAACTATGGCTACACCTTC. This gives the protein CASSAGGNYGYTF.

This clonotype was recorded only once. V is TRBV9 and J is TRBJ2-7; D remains unclear. The CDR3 extends over 14 amino acids. V was clipped by 0 bases and J by 4 bases, with 11 bases between them. Germline V gene sequence: CDR1 SGDLS, CDR2 YYNGEE. The chain's CDR3 is CASSVGNLLYEQYF. The CDR3 DNA sequence: TGTGCCAGCAGCGTAGGAAACCTACTTTACGAGCAGTACTTC.

This clonotype was observed many times. The gene calls are TRBV29-1 and TRBJ2-7; 8 nucleotides line up with TRBD2. The germline CDR1 and CDR2 sequences are SQVTM and ANQGSEA. CDR3 length: 16 residues. J lost 2 bases, V lost 1 base, and 10 bases had no gene match. The CDR3 nucleotides read TGCAGCGTTGAAGCGTCCGGTAGCGGGGCACCCTACGAGCAGTACTTC. Its translation is CSVEASGSGAPYEQYF.

V and J are TRBV21-1 and TRBJ2-1; the table's D call, TRBD2, was not checked against the DNA. TRBV21-1 is designated a pseudogene. The CDR3 is made up of 18 amino acids. The CDR3 loop is CARPVGGLAASSYNEQFF. In DNA, the CDR3 is TGTGCCAGGCCAGTAGGGGGACTAGCGGCAAGCTCCTACAATGAGCAGTTCTTC.

This clonotype was picked up a small number of times. The rearrangement links TRBV29-1 to TRBJ2-5; tentative D call: TRBD2 (5 bases). Germline V gene sequence: CDR1 SQVTM, CDR2 ANQGSEA. The CDR3 has 11 residues. The V gene lost 7 bases and the J gene lost 5 bases, with 11 bases spanning the gap. In DNA form, the CDR3 reads TGCAGCGGGGGAGTCTCTGAGACCCAGTACTTC. The encoded protein is CSGGVSETQYF.

This clonotype was detected only a few times. The rearrangement uses TRBV20-1 and TRBJ2-1, with TRBD2 as a possible D gene (5 bases). The germline gives CDR1 DFQATT, CDR2 SNEGSKA (reference sequence). Trimming stripped 3 bases from V and 2 bases from J, with 14 bases between. This CDR3 is built from 15 residues. The CDR3 protein is CSARVEASTYNEQFF. The CDR3 DNA reads as TGCAGTGCTAGGGTGGAGGCTTCCACCTACAATGAGCAGTTCTTC.

The chain joins TRBV7-9 to TRBJ1-2; D possibly corresponds to TRBD1 (5 bases). CDR3 length: 13 amino acids. V lost 5 bases, J lost 5 bases, and 12 bases lay in between. Germline V CDR1 and CDR2: SEHNR, FQNEAQ (reference sequence). The CDR3 bases are TGTGCCAGCAGCCCGGGACTGAGTTATGGCTACACCTTC. Translated, it gives CASSPGLSYGYTF.

The CDR3 DNA sequence: TGTGCCAGCAGTTTAGGATCCTTCTACACCTTC. It specifies CASSLGSFYTF. V gene TRBV12-3 or TRBV12-4 combines with J gene TRBJ1-2; D call uncertain. The CDR3 has 11 residues. V was shortened by 1 base and J by 10 bases, with 7 bases between the two germline ends.